The 30 T cell receptor beta chains below were found in one sample sequenced in a study of T cells expressing NK-cell markers (dated by TCRdb to about 2020). The library was obtained by 5' RACE. The instrument was an Illumina HiSeq 2000. TCRdb reprocessed the reads and lists each CDR3 protein sequence as a single entry, with no DNA. This sample's table lists a few hundred thousand distinct CDR3 sequences. Together, the top ten hold around 5% of the sample. Sequencing was performed on blood T cells: a sorted CD56 or NKG2C T cell subset, CD4+ or CD8+ T cells, or bulk PBMC T cells (not recorded which). All receptors derive from a man aged 18-70 years in good health.

V and J are TRBV7-8 and TRBJ2-1. The germline CDR1 and CDR2 sequences are SGHVS and FQNEAQ. The CDR3 is 15 residues long. CDR3 loop: CASSPDGGPWNEQFF.

This chain connects TRBV6-5 to TRBJ1-3; the TCRdb D gene call, TRBD1, has no DNA to confirm it. CDR1 and CDR2 from the germline V gene are MNHEY and SVGAGI. CDR3 length equals 15 residues. The CDR3 spells CASSFQTGAGNTIYF.

V is TRBV18 and J is TRBJ2-7; with no DNA, the TCRdb D assignment of TRBD1 cannot be verified. CDR1 and CDR2 (germline): KGHSH, LQKENI. The CDR3 has 15 residues. This CDR3 reads CASSPLRTVTYEQYF.

V and J are TRBV6-1 and TRBJ1-2; there is no DNA to check the TCRdb D call of TRBD1. The CDR3 covers 13 residues. Germline V CDR1 and CDR2: MNHNS, SASEGT. Here the CDR3 reads CASRNPTGESYTF.

This chain uses TRBV19 with TRBJ2-7; no DNA is available, so the TRBD2 call from TCRdb remains unchecked. Germline V gene data show CDR1 as LNHDA and CDR2 as SQIVND (reference sequence). This CDR3 contains 15 residues. Here the CDR3 reads CASQPTTSGGYEQYF.

The genes are TRBV12-3 or TRBV12-4 and TRBJ1-4; TCRdb names TRBD1, which stays unverified in the absence of DNA. The CDR3 is made up of 16 amino acids. The CDR3 sequence is CASSGGDRQRSEKLFF.

V is TRBV2 and J is TRBJ2-1; TCRdb's D call of TRBD2 is untestable without DNA. The CDR3 totals 15 residues. Per germline, CDR1 SNHLY and CDR2 FYNNEI. The CDR3 reads CASSVQRGRNNEQFF.

The chain couples TRBV3-1 to TRBJ1-3; TCRdb picks TRBD1, but there is no DNA to check that call. The CDR3 covers 15 residues. Per germline, CDR1 LGHDT and CDR2 YNNKEL (reference sequence). The CDR3 loop is CASSRTGTPGNTIYF.

The chain uses TRBV5-1 and TRBJ2-7; the D call of TRBD2 rests on TCRdb alone, since no DNA is present to check it. The CDR3 sequence is 14 residues long. The V gene's germline CDR1 is SGHRS and CDR2 YFSETQ. CDR3 amino acids: CASSSGPGRSEQYF.

V usage is TRBV12-3 or TRBV12-4 and J usage is TRBJ2-6; the D call from TCRdb, TRBD1, cannot be confirmed without DNA. This CDR3 is 16 amino acids long. Here the CDR3 reads CASRLWGHSGANVLTF.

J is TRBJ2-3 and V is TRBV28; there is no DNA to check the TCRdb D call of TRBD2. Germline-derived CDR1 and CDR2 are MDHEN and SYDVKM. This CDR3 has 17 residues. CDR3 residues: CASSLWAGGHSTDTQYF.

This chain uses TRBV5-1 with TRBJ2-3; TCRdb's D call of TRBD2 is untestable without DNA. Germline assignment: CDR1 SGHRS and CDR2 YFSETQ. This CDR3 has 21 residues. The CDR3: CASSLFPLLLAGGGTTDTQYF.

The chain recombines TRBV7-2 with TRBJ2-1; TCRdb returns TRBD2, unconfirmable since there is no DNA. Germline V gene sequence: CDR1 SGHTA, CDR2 FQGNSA. The CDR3 has 16 amino acids. The CDR3 spells CASSAWVVPQYNEQFF.

CDR3 sequence reads: CASSEDRGQGYTF. V usage is TRBV5-1 and J usage is TRBJ1-2; TCRdb gives TRBD1 as the D gene, but with no DNA this cannot be confirmed. Germline CDR1 and CDR2: SGHRS and YFSETQ. This CDR3 comprises 13 residues.

The rearrangement links TRBV4-2 to TRBJ2-5; TCRdb names TRBD1, which stays unverified in the absence of DNA. The germline gives CDR1 LGHNA, CDR2 YNFKEQ. The length of the CDR3 is 16 residues. The CDR3 spells CASSQELRAGEETQYF.

This clonotype is labeled medium-sized based on frequency. The CDR3 protein is CASSSLLGGAETQYF. The V and J genes are TRBV28 and TRBJ2-5; TCRdb's D call, TRBD1, is unchecked because there is no DNA. This CDR3 has 15 residues. In germline, CDR1 is MDHEN, CDR2 SYDVKM.

The V gene is TRBV13, the J gene TRBJ2-1; TCRdb's D call of TRBD1 is untestable without DNA. Germline CDR1 and CDR2: PRHDT and FYEKMQ (reference sequence). The CDR3 totals 18 residues. The CDR3 protein is CASSLSRTGANSYNEQFF.

This sequence joins TRBV19 and TRBJ1-3; the TCRdb D gene call, TRBD1, has no DNA to confirm it. CDR3 size: 17 residues. Germline CDR1 and CDR2: LNHDA and SQIVND (reference sequence). The CDR3 sequence is CASSIGRQWISGNTIYF.

The chain joins TRBV6-2 or TRBV6-3 to TRBJ2-7. CDR1 and CDR2 from the germline V gene are MNHEY and SVGEGT. The CDR3 has 14 amino acids. The CDR3: CASRLTRDSYEQYF.

This chain joins TRBV12-5 and TRBJ1-1; TCRdb names TRBD1, which stays unverified in the absence of DNA. Germline loops: CDR1 LGHNT, CDR2 FRNRAP. The CDR3 runs to 16 residues. This CDR3 is CASGLGKGLGDTEAFF.

This chain uses TRBV11-2 with TRBJ2-4. The CDR3 has 17 residues. CDR1 is SGHAT, CDR2 FQNNGV, per germline. The CDR3 is CASSPREKALAKNIQYF.

This CDR3 is CASSPHRRSSYEQYF. V is TRBV7-9 and J is TRBJ2-7; there is no DNA to check the TCRdb D call of TRBD1. Germline V gene lookup returns CDR1 SEHNR and CDR2 FQNEAQ (reference sequence). There are 15 residues in the CDR3.

The V gene is TRBV28, the J gene TRBJ1-1. The germline V gene encodes CDR1 MDHEN and CDR2 SYDVKM. This CDR3 is built from 13 residues. CDR3 sequence reads: CATTWEGGTEAFF.

The chain is built from TRBV7-8 and TRBJ2-5; TCRdb's D gene call, TRBD2, goes unchecked for lack of DNA. The CDR3 sequence is 15 residues long. Germline CDR1 is SGHVS and CDR2 is FQNEAQ. This chain's CDR3 is CASSWDSGGRETQYF.

The chain has TRBV6-1 and TRBJ1-1; TCRdb reports TRBD1, a call that lacks DNA to check it against. Germline V lookup: CDR1 MNHNS, CDR2 SASEGT. This CDR3 has 15 amino acids. The CDR3: CASRDQQGSGTEAFF.

The CDR3 here is CASSRRDRSSYEQYF. The chain links TRBV18 to TRBJ2-7; TCRdb names TRBD1, which stays unverified in the absence of DNA. The length of the CDR3 is 15 residues. Germline V gene data show CDR1 as KGHSH and CDR2 as LQKENI.

The chain employs TRBV20-1 and TRBJ1-2. Looked up from germline, CDR1 is DFQATT and CDR2 is SNEGSKA (reference sequence). The CDR3 runs 11 residues. The CDR3 loop reads CKIEGRGGYTF.

The chain recombines TRBV5-1 with TRBJ2-6. CDR1 and CDR2 (germline): SGHRS, YFSETQ. The CDR3 consists of 16 residues. CDR3 loop: CASSLNFGPGANVLTF.

The chain couples TRBV7-9 to TRBJ2-3; TCRdb's D call, TRBD2, is unchecked because there is no DNA. Per the germline V gene, CDR1 is SEHNR and CDR2 is FQNEAQ (reference sequence). The CDR3 is made up of 17 amino acids. The CDR3 protein is CASSDSGTSGGLDTQYF. The variable domain in full, completed from reference TRBV7-9 and TRBJ2-3, reads DTGVSQNPRHKITKRGQNVTFRCDPISEHNRLYWYRQTLGQGPEFLTYFQNEAQLEKSRLLSDRFSAERPKGSFSTLEIQRTEQGDSAMYLCASSDSGTSGGLDTQYFGPGTRLTVL.

This rearrangement joins TRBV29-1 to TRBJ2-5; TCRdb reports TRBD2, a call that lacks DNA to check it against. CDR3 length equals 14 residues. Germline V CDR1 and CDR2: SQVTM, ANQGSEA. The CDR3 is CSVLPSGAQETQYF.